Below are 23 T cell receptor beta chains sequenced from a single sample in a study of blood T cell repertoires in COVID-19. TCRdb's table, derived via immunoSEQ multiplex PCR, lists solely in-frame clones and lacks some. The repertoire holds about 160,000 clones, under 90% seen once, with roughly 8% in the top ten. The specimen sequenced was PBMCs or T cells enriched from blood (not recorded which). Receptor source: a woman aged 50 to 60 who had recovered from COVID-19.

J is TRBJ2-2 and V is TRBV6-4; possibly TRBD2 for D (7 bases). The CDR3 has 14 residues. The V end was cut by 5 bases, the J end by 6 bases, with 13 bases between. Germline CDR1 is MRHNA and CDR2 is SNTAGT. The CDR3 coding sequence is TGTGCCAGCAGTCCACAGGGAGGGTCCGGGGAGCTGTTTTTT. Its protein product is CASSPQGGSGELFF.

The genes are TRBV4-2 and TRBJ1-3; 7 bases agree with TRBD1. The CDR3 runs 16 residues. The junction had 9 bases not matched to a gene; V was cut back by 0 bases and J by 7 bases. Germline CDR1 is LGHNA and CDR2 is YNFKEQ. In DNA form, the CDR3 reads TGTGCCAGCAGCCAAGACCCAGGGGGGTATTGGAACACCATATATTTT. Translating it yields CASSQDPGGYWNTIYF.

The chain has TRBV5-5 and TRBJ1-2; TRBD1 agrees at 10 bases. V trimming: 5 bases; J trimming: 7 bases; junction bases outside the gene matches: 8. The CDR3 loop spans 14 amino acids. The germline gives CDR1 SGHKS, CDR2 YYEKEE (reference sequence). CDR3 coding DNA: TGTGCCAGCAGTTCGGGACAGGGGAGTAGTGGCTACACCTTC. Encoded protein: CASSSGQGSSGYTF.

The J gene is TRBJ1-2, the V gene TRBV21-1; the table names TRBD1, a call not compared with the DNA. TRBV21-1 is labeled a pseudogene. CDR3 length: 14 amino acids. CDR3 sequence (DNA): TGTGCCAGCAGCCCCCCGACAGCTACATATGGCTACACCTTC. Its protein is CASSPPTATYGYTF.

The chain has TRBV4-3 and TRBJ1-1, with 9 bases matching TRBD1. The CDR3 covers 14 residues. The trim removed 4 bases at V and 5 bases at J, leaving 5 bases unmatched. CDR1 and CDR2 from the germline V gene are LGHNA and YSLEER. DNA of the CDR3: TGCGCCAGCAGCCGGTACAGGGGGCATACTGAAGCTTTCTTT. It is translated as CASSRYRGHTEAFF.

A remark on this clone: One junction end disagrees with the germline gene, perhaps due to a read error. CDR3 DNA: TGTGCCAGTAGTATGGGACTAGCGGGACTAACCTACGGGCAGTACTTC. Its translation: CASSMGLAGLTYGQYF. This rearrangement joins TRBV19 to TRBJ2-7; 13 nucleotides align to TRBD2. The CDR3 totals 16 residues. The germline gives CDR1 LNHDA, CDR2 SQIVND (reference sequence).

Only a few counts were recorded for this clone. The junction and the germline gene differ at one end; a read error may be behind it. This chain joins TRBV6-2 or TRBV6-3 and TRBJ2-7, with 9 positions matching TRBD1. Germline V gene sequence: CDR1 MNHEY, CDR2 SVGEGT. The CDR3 has 12 amino acids. CDR3 region: CASSTYRDRVLF. CDR3 sequence (DNA): TGTGCCAGCAGTACCTACCGGGACAGGGTCCTCTTC.

The chain is built from TRBV3-1 (or the pseudogene TRBV3-2) and TRBJ1-1, with D perhaps matching TRBD1 (5 bases). Trimming pared 4 bases from V and 1 base from J, leaving 7 bases between. This CDR3 region has 13 residues. CDR1 is LGHDT and CDR2 is YNNKEL in the germline V gene (reference sequence). The CDR3 protein is CASSRGQNTEAFF. CDR3 in DNA: TGTGCCAGCAGCCGAGGACAGAACACTGAAGCTTTCTTT.

The chain combines TRBV18 with TRBJ1-1; D gene uncertain. CDR1 is KGHSH and CDR2 is LQKENI in the germline V gene. The CDR3 spans 13 residues. Between the trimmed V and J ends, which lost 4 bases and 4 bases, there was a span of 10 bases. Written as DNA, the CDR3 is TGTGCCAGCTCACTGGAAGGACTCACTGAAGCTTTCTTT. Protein product: CASSLEGLTEAFF.

V and J are TRBV24-1 and TRBJ2-2; TRBD2 agrees at 11 bases. CDR3 size: 14 residues. V gave up 8 bases and J gave up 5 bases; unmatched junction bases: 3. Germline V gene sequence: CDR1 KGHDR, CDR2 SFDVKD. CDR3 sequence (DNA): TGTGCCACCAAGGCTAGCGGGAGGACCGGGGAGCTGTTTTTT. This encodes CATKASGRTGELFF.

This sequence joins TRBV11-3 and TRBJ2-3; D is possibly TRBD2 (6 bases). This CDR3 comprises 15 residues. Trimming cost V 3 bases and J 2 bases, with 12 bases left between them. Germline CDR1 is SGHNT and CDR2 is YENEEA. The CDR3 region is CASSFLGGSTDTQYF. CDR3 DNA: TGTGCCAGCAGCTTTCTTGGGGGGTCCACAGATACGCAGTATTTT. Combining the CDR3 with reference TRBV11-3 and TRBJ2-3 gives the whole variable domain EAGVVQSPRYKIIEKKQPVAFWCNPISGHNTLYWYLQNLGQGPELLIRYENEEAVDDSQLPKDRFSAERLKGVDSTLKIQPAELGDSAVYLCASSFLGGSTDTQYFGPGTRLTVL.

This chain joins TRBV19 and TRBJ2-6; TRBD2 is a possible D gene (5 bases). V was pared by 1 base and J by 0 bases, with 7 bases between. CDR3 length: 16 amino acids. Germline-derived CDR1 and CDR2 are LNHDA and SQIVND (reference sequence). The CDR3 loop is CASSIGESSGANVLTF. CDR3 coding DNA: TGTGCCAGTAGTATAGGGGAGAGCTCTGGGGCCAACGTCCTGACTTTC.

The chain carries TRBV6-2 or TRBV6-3 and TRBJ2-7, with 8 bases aligning to TRBD2. Germline loops: CDR1 MNHEY, CDR2 SVGEGT. Trimming cost V 5 bases and J 6 bases; bases outside gene matches: 6. The CDR3 length is 13 residues. CDR3 DNA: TGTGCCAGCAGTCAAGCGCGGGAGGCCGAGCAGTACTTC. This codes for CASSQAREAEQYF.

The chain is built from TRBV13 and TRBJ2-3; 7 bases agree with TRBD1. The V gene's germline CDR1 is PRHDT and CDR2 FYEKMQ (reference sequence). This CDR3 has 16 amino acids. V shed 6 bases, J shed 4 bases, and the junction held 13 bases outside the gene matches. The CDR3 DNA reads as TGTGCCAGCAGTCCTAGGGGACAGCAGGTTTCAGATACGCAGTATTTT. It encodes CASSPRGQQVSDTQYF.

The V gene is TRBV9, the J gene TRBJ2-2, with TRBD1 matching over 9 bases. The CDR3 runs to 17 residues. V lost 0 bases, J lost 4 bases, and 7 bases stayed unmatched. From germline, CDR1 is SGDLS and CDR2 YYNGEE. The CDR3 sequence: CASSVAGRQGVTGELFF. Here the CDR3 DNA reads TGTGCCAGCAGCGTAGCAGGGAGACAGGGGGTCACCGGGGAGCTGTTTTTT.

CDR3 in amino acids: CASSYSTGPYEQYF. The CDR3 coding sequence is TGTGCCAGCAGTTACTCGACAGGTCCTTACGAGCAGTACTTC. This chain uses TRBV6-5 with TRBJ2-7; possibly TRBD1 for D (6 bases). Germline V gives CDR1 MNHEY, CDR2 SVGAGI. The V gene lost 0 bases and the J gene lost 4 bases, with 10 bases spanning the gap. The CDR3 has 14 amino acids.

The V call is TRBV27, the J call TRBJ2-6; D may be TRBD1 (6 bases). The CDR3 sequence is 16 residues long. Germline V gene lookup returns CDR1 MNHEY and CDR2 SMNVEV (reference sequence). V lost 5 bases to trimming and J lost 4 bases, with 15 bases between them. CDR3 sequence (DNA): TGTGCCAGCAGTAGTACGCAGGGGCAAGGGGCCAACGTCCTGACTTTC. It is translated as CASSSTQGQGANVLTF.

V is TRBV7-9 and J is TRBJ2-3, with D maybe TRBD2 (5 bases). The CDR3 contains 12 residues. Trimming cost V 3 bases and J 5 bases, with 6 bases left between them. Per germline, CDR1 SEHNR and CDR2 FQNEAQ (reference sequence). DNA for the CDR3: TGTGCCAGCAGCTTCGGGGAAGATACGCAGTATTTT. Protein: CASSFGEDTQYF.

This clone appeared a single time. V and J are TRBV19 and TRBJ2-3; 12 bases are a match to TRBD1. The CDR3 totals 14 residues. The V segment lost 3 bases and the J segment 8 bases; nucleotides outside the gene matches: 3. Germline lookup yields CDR1 LNHDA and CDR2 SQIVND (reference sequence). The CDR3 DNA follows: TGTGCCAGTAGTATGGGACAGGGGGCCGGTACGCAGTATTTT. It is translated as CASSMGQGAGTQYF.

The V call is TRBV10-1, the J call TRBJ2-3; TRBD1 aligns across 8 bases. Looked up from germline, CDR1 is WNHNN and CDR2 is SYGVQD (reference sequence). CDR3 length: 16 amino acids. The V and J ends lost 6 bases and 1 base, in that order; junction bases with no gene match: 9. In DNA form, the CDR3 reads TGCGCCAGCAGAGACCAACAGGGGGACCGCACAGATACGCAGTATTTT. Translated: CASRDQQGDRTDTQYF.

This chain links TRBV27 with TRBJ2-3; D ambiguous. This CDR3 is built from 12 residues. Trimming removed 2 bases from V and 8 bases from J, with 8 bases in between. CDR1 is MNHEY and CDR2 is SMNVEV in the germline V gene (reference sequence). The CDR3 region is CASSLLTGTQYF. The CDR3 coding sequence is TGTGCCAGCAGTTTACTTACCGGTACGCAGTATTTT.

The chain uses TRBV6-5 and TRBJ1-2; 7 bases are shared with TRBD1. V dropped 7 bases and J dropped 6; count of bases not matched to a gene: 8. The CDR3 is 13 residues long. Germline V CDR1 and CDR2: MNHEY, SVGAGI. CDR3 amino acids: CASTGDRAHGYTF. DNA of the CDR3: TGTGCCAGCACTGGTGACAGGGCCCATGGCTACACCTTC.

The J gene is TRBJ1-2, the V gene TRBV19; TRBD1 might be the D (5 bases). The V and J ends lost 7 bases and 3 bases respectively, with 9 bases between them. CDR3 length equals 12 residues. The V gene's germline CDR1 is LNHDA and CDR2 SQIVND (reference sequence). CDR3 nucleotides: TGTGCCAGTACCTACAGGCACTATGGCTACACCTTC. The encoded protein is CASTYRHYGYTF.